This record covers a single T cell receptor (beta chain). Naive CD8 cells lacked CD45RO and underwent positive selection for CCR7, leaving out terminally differentiated effector memory CD45RA+ cells. The data were obtained in a study of shared clonotypes between healthy human individuals. Assay: immunoSEQ multiplex PCR; the TCRdb copy retains only in-frame clones and omits some. The repertoire has around 620,000 clones, about 95% of them found once; the top ten carry 0.11%. CDR1 and CDR2 from the germline V gene are MNHEY and SMNVEV (reference sequence). CDR3 length: 15 amino acids. The V and J ends lost 6 bases and 0 bases respectively, with 15 bases between them.

The specimen sequenced was naive CD8+ T cells sorted from blood. This TCR was recovered from a woman in her twenties or thirties in good health. The gene calls are TRBV27 and TRBJ2-7, with D maybe TRBD2 (5 bases). The CDR3 DNA reads as TGTGCCAGCAGCCTGGGAGCAGGAATCTCCTACGAGCAGTACTTC. It codes for CASSLGAGISYEQYF.